Listed below are T cell receptor beta chains from one sample, sequenced in a study of blood T cell repertoires in COVID-19. Sequencing was performed with immunoSEQ multiplex PCR; in TCRdb, only in-frame clones are kept and a portion is missing. The sample contains tens of thousands of clones, 75% to 90% of which appear only once. The sequencing sample was made of peripheral blood. These receptors all stem from a human donor in a cohort sampled during active COVID-19. Each CDR3 is given with its conserved first and last residue. D genes are given only for firm matches. The size entry is marked missing in some rows and otherwise reads once, few, many or a size class.

j_call,d_call,v_call,clone_size,cdr3_nt,cdr3_aa
TRBJ2-4,TRBD2,TRBV28,-,TGTGCCAGCAGTTCCCTACGACTAGCGGGAGATGAAAACATTCAGTACTTC,CASSSLRLAGDENIQYF
TRBJ2-7,TRBD1,TRBV30,-,TGTGCCTGGAGTCCAACAGGGGTCAGCTCCTACGAGCAGTACTTC,CAWSPTGVSSYEQYF
TRBJ2-1,TRBD1,TRBV5-1,-,TGCGCCAGCAGCTTGGCGGGACAGGGGGCAACTTACAATGAGCAGTTCTTC,CASSLAGQGATYNEQFF
TRBJ1-6,-,TRBV7-2,-,TGTGCCAGCAGCTTGTCCAGGTATTCACCCCTCCACTTT,CASSLSRYSPLHF
TRBJ1-5,TRBD1,TRBV30,few,TGTGCCTGGAGTCCGGGACAGGGGTGGAATCAGCCCCAGCATTTT,CAWSPGQGWNQPQHF
TRBJ1-5,-,TRBV2,-,TGTGCCAGCAGGTTGGAGTCGGGAAATCAGCCCCAGCATTTT,CASRLESGNQPQHF
TRBJ1-2,TRBD1,TRBV28,-,TGTGCCAGCAGCCCGGGACAGGGAACCTATGGCTACACCTTC,CASSPGQGTYGYTF
TRBJ2-7,-,TRBV7-2,once,TGTGCCAGCAGTCCAGACAGGACTCTCTCCTACGAGCAGTACTTC,CASSPDRTLSYEQYF
TRBJ2-1,TRBD2,TRBV4-1,-,TGCGCCAGCAGCCATTTTAGCGGGGGGAGAAACAATGAGCAGTTCTTC,CASSHFSGGRNNEQFF
TRBJ2-7,-,TRBV6-5,-,TGTGCCAGCAGTTTAGGGGGTAGGAACTACGAGCAGTACTTC,CASSLGGRNYEQYF
TRBJ1-1,TRBD1,TRBV6-2/TRBV6-3,-,TGTGCCAGCAGTTACTCGGGCAGGGGGTATCTCACTGAAGCTTTCTTT,CASSYSGRGYLTEAFF
TRBJ2-1,TRBD2,TRBV9,few,TGTGCCAGCAGCACCAAACTAGCGGGGGGCTGGAATGAGCAGTTCTTC,CASSTKLAGGWNEQFF
TRBJ2-3,-,TRBV2,-,TGTGCCAGCAGTGATAATAAGGGGGTCGCGGATACGCAGTATTTT,CASSDNKGVADTQYF
TRBJ2-2,TRBD1,TRBV10-3,-,TGTGCCACAACGCCGGGACAGGTTGACACCGGGGAGCTGTTTTTT,CATTPGQVDTGELFF
TRBJ1-3,-,TRBV15,-,TGTGCCACCAGCTACTACCCAGGGGCAGTGAGCTCTGGAAACACCATATATTTT,CATSYYPGAVSSGNTIYF
TRBJ1-2,TRBD1,TRBV7-3,once,TGTGCCAGGCAGGGGGTGGATGGCTACACCTTC,CARQGVDGYTF
TRBJ1-4,TRBD1,TRBV10-2,-,TGCGCCAGCAGGGACTTTGGTACAGGGGGCCAAGGAAAACTGTTTTTT,CASRDFGTGGQGKLFF
TRBJ1-1,TRBD1,TRBV3-1/TRBV3-2,-,TGTGCCAGCAGCGATCGAGCGGGACAGGGGCCCACTGAAGCTTTCTTT,CASSDRAGQGPTEAFF
TRBJ2-1,-,TRBV7-2,-,TGTGCCAGCAGCTTTTCCCAGGGCTATGAGCAGTTCTTC,CASSFSQGYEQFF
TRBJ1-1,-,TRBV2,-,TGTGCCAGCAGAGACCCAGGGACTGAAGCTTTCTTT,CASRDPGTEAFF
TRBJ1-5,-,TRBV28,-,TGTGCCAGCATTTTAGCAGGGGTAGGACATCAGCCCCAGCATTTT,CASILAGVGHQPQHF
TRBJ2-7,-,TRBV6-6,-,TGTGCCAGTTACACCCCGACTGTCTCCTACGAGCAGTACTTC,CASYTPTVSYEQYF
TRBJ1-3,TRBD1,TRBV20-1,-,TGCAGTGCTGGTGTAGACAGGGCTGGAAACACCATATATTTT,CSAGVDRAGNTIYF